Listed below are T cell receptor beta chains from one sample, sequenced in a study of OX40 agonist ivuxolimab in advanced cancers. Libraries were prepared by immunoSEQ multiplex PCR; TCRdb keeps only in-frame clonotypes and omits some of them. This table holds about 99,000 clones, roughly 94% found once. Source: CD4+ or CD8+ T cells sorted from blood, taken in a trial of the OX40 agonist ivuxolimab. These TCRs come from an adult with an advanced solid tumor such as melanoma, head and neck, liver or kidney cancer. CDR3s include the opening cysteine and the closing phenylalanine or tryptophan. The D gene is left open where the match is weak. Size is stated for part of the rows, as once, few or many counts, or as a class when the clone is expanded.

TRBD2 TRBJ2-7 TRBV25-1 - TGTGCCAGCAGTGAATCCGCAGGCGGCGGACTAGCGGCCTACGAGCAGTACTTC CASSESAGGGLAAYEQYF
- TRBJ2-7 TRBV5-6 - TGTGCCAGCAGCTTCTTCCCGGCGGGGATCTCCTACGAGCAGTACTTC CASSFFPAGISYEQYF
- TRBJ1-4 TRBV5-8 - TGTGCCAGCAGCTCTATGACATTTTTTGGCGGTTTTAATGAAAAACTGTTTTTT CASSSMTFFGGFNEKLFF
TRBD1 TRBJ1-1 TRBV19 - TGTGCCAGCACGGACAGGCAATTTTTTTCGGACACTGAAGCTTTCTTT CASTDRQFFSDTEAFF
- TRBJ1-1 TRBV6-1 - TGTGCCAGCAGTGAAGCCCCGACAGGTTATGGGGCTGAAGCTTTCTTT CASSEAPTGYGAEAFF
TRBD2 TRBJ2-7 TRBV2 once TGTGCCAGCAGCCCGCGGGCTAGCGGCCTCTACGAGCAGTACTTC CASSPRASGLYEQYF
TRBD2 TRBJ2-3 TRBV7-2 - TGTGCCAGCAGCTTAGAGTATACGCTAGCGGGGTACACAGATACGCAGTATTTT CASSLEYTLAGYTDTQYF
- TRBJ1-1 TRBV29-1 - TGCAGCGCACGGACAGTTATGAACACTGAAGCTTTCTTT CSARTVMNTEAFF
TRBD1 TRBJ2-1 TRBV4-1 - TGCGCCAGCCAGACAGGGAGAGACTACAATGAGCAGTTCTTC CASQTGRDYNEQFF
TRBD2 TRBJ2-7 TRBV11-3 - TGTGCCAGCAGCGGTTTGGAGCGGGGTCTCAGCTACGAGCAGTACTTC CASSGLERGLSYEQYF
- TRBJ1-1 TRBV7-2 - TGTGCCAGCAGCTTAGTGCAGGCCATGAACACTGAAGCTTTCTTT CASSLVQAMNTEAFF
- TRBJ1-5 TRBV30 - TGTGCCTGGAGTGTAAGGGTGGGCAGGGGAGCCCTCAATCAGCCCCAGCATTTT CAWSVRVGRGALNQPQHF
- TRBJ1-6 TRBV6-5 - TGTGCCGGACGGAATCCTATCTCACCCCTCCACTTT CAGRNPISPLHF
TRBD2 TRBJ2-1 TRBV2 - TGTGCCAGCAGCCCGGACAGGAGCGGGACTAGCGGGTGGAGATACAATGAGCAGTTCTTC CASSPDRSGTSGWRYNEQFF
- TRBJ1-3 TRBV25-1 once TGTGCCAGCAGTGGCGGAATTGGAAACACCATATATTTT CASSGGIGNTIYF
TRBD2 TRBJ2-5 TRBV11-2 - TGTGCCAGCAGCTTAGACCCATCGGGAGGGCAAGAGACCCAGTACTTC CASSLDPSGGQETQYF
TRBD2 TRBJ2-7 TRBV19 - TGTGCCAGTAGCCCCAGGACTAGCGGGGAGATGTACGAGCAGTACTTT CASSPRTSGEMYEQYF
- TRBJ1-1 TRBV7-3 - TGTGCCAGCAGTTCCTCAGGGCCTCCAGCTTTCTTT CASSSSGPPAFF
- TRBJ2-5 TRBV5-6 - TGTGCCAGCAGTGAGAACGGACGGCAAGAGACCCAGTACTTC CASSENGRQETQYF
TRBD1 TRBJ1-4 TRBV6-5 - TGTGCCAGCAGTTACTCCGTCCCGGGACAGGAAAAACTGTTTTTT CASSYSVPGQEKLFF
TRBD2 TRBJ2-5 TRBV5-1 - TGCGCCAGCAGCCAAGGGACTACCGAGACCCAGTACTTC CASSQGTTETQYF
- TRBJ1-5 TRBV10-3 - TGTGCCATCAGTGTAGGGCAGCCAAATAGCAATCAGCCCCAGCATTTT CAISVGQPNSNQPQHF
- TRBJ1-2 TRBV25-1 - TGCGCCAGCAGTGATACAGGGTATGGCTACACCTTC CASSDTGYGYTF
- TRBJ2-2 TRBV5-5 once TGTGCCAGCAGCTTGGGTGGCGAGGGGGAGCTGTTTTTT CASSLGGEGELFF
- TRBJ1-2 TRBV7-2 - TGTGCCAGCAGCTTAATGCAGGGAAACTATGGCTACACCTTC CASSLMQGNYGYTF
- TRBJ2-7 TRBV5-6 - TGTGCCAGCAGCTTGTTTGGGGGACGTTCTTACGAGCAGTACTTC CASSLFGGRSYEQYF
- TRBJ2-5 TRBV15 - TGTGCCACCAGCAGACGCGAGAACAGGGCCGGGGTCAGGACCCAGTACTTC CATSRRENRAGVRTQYF
TRBD2 TRBJ2-5 TRBV28 - TGTGCCAGCCACGACAGATTAGCGGGATTCGGGGAGACCCAGTACTTC CASHDRLAGFGETQYF
- TRBJ1-2 TRBV6-5 - TGTGCCAGCAGTTACTCTCGACACGATGGCTACACCTTC CASSYSRHDGYTF
- TRBJ1-6 TRBV25-1 - TGTGCCAGCAAATACTCGGGACCTAATTCACCCCTCCACTTT CASKYSGPNSPLHF
TRBD1 TRBJ1-1 TRBV7-9 - TGTGCCAGCAGCCGCTTCGCGCGGGGGCGGGCGCAGGGGGGATTT CASSRFARGRAQGGF
- TRBJ2-5 TRBV10-3 - TGTGCCATCAGTGGACAGCAAGAGACCCAGTACTTC CAISGQQETQYF
TRBD1 TRBJ1-5 TRBV2 few TGTGCCAGCACTGAACAGGGGGCTAACTATCAGCCCCAGCATTTT CASTEQGANYQPQHF
TRBD2 TRBJ2-1 TRBV19 - TGTGCCAGTAGTATCTTACTAGCGGGAGCGGATGAGCAGTTCTTC CASSILLAGADEQFF
- TRBJ2-5 TRBV28 once TGTGCCAGCAGTTTTCTAGCGTCAGGGCAAGAGACCCAGTACTTC CASSFLASGQETQYF
TRBD1 TRBJ2-7 TRBV5-8 - TGTGCCAGCAGCCGTAGGGGGCTTCGGTCCTACGAGCAGTACTTC CASSRRGLRSYEQYF
TRBD1 TRBJ2-7 TRBV9 - TGTGCCAGCAAGGCGACAGGGCGCCCCTACGAGCAGTACTTC CASKATGRPYEQYF
- TRBJ1-2 TRBV29-1 - TGCAGCGTTGTCGGGAGGGGTGGGGGAGGCCTTGGCTACACCTTC CSVVGRGGGGLGYTF
- TRBJ1-2 TRBV19 - TGTGCCAGTAGTATAGGTGACCGAATTCATGGCTACACCTTC CASSIGDRIHGYTF
TRBD2 TRBJ2-7 TRBV2 - TGTGCCAGCAGTGAGGCTAGCGGGAGTCGTCCCTACGAGCAGTACTTC CASSEASGSRPYEQYF
- TRBJ2-7 TRBV5-1 - TGCGCCAGCGCCTCTCTAGGGGTCCCCTACGAGCAGTACTTC CASASLGVPYEQYF
- TRBJ1-1 TRBV4-1 - TGCGCCAGCAGCCAAGTTCCTCGGGGGCCCATGAACACTGAAGCTTTCTTT CASSQVPRGPMNTEAFF
- TRBJ1-4 TRBV7-2 - TGTGCCAGCAGCTTTGGATCCAGAGAAAAACTGTTTTTT CASSFGSREKLFF
- TRBJ1-5 TRBV7-2 - TGTGCCAGCAGCCTCCGGGACGGCATACCCCGGGGCAATCAGCCCCAGCATTTT CASSLRDGIPRGNQPQHF
- TRBJ2-5 TRBV30 once TGTGCCTGGGCCGGGACAAGCTGGACCCAGTACTTC CAWAGTSWTQYF
TRBD2 TRBJ2-7 TRBV10-2 - TGCGCCAGCAGTGAGTCGAGACTAGCGGGAGGCTTCTACGAGCAGTACTTC CASSESRLAGGFYEQYF
- TRBJ2-7 TRBV28 - TGTGCCAGCAGTTTAGGCGGCAGGGCCTACGAGCAGTACTTC CASSLGGRAYEQYF
- TRBJ2-7 TRBV21-1 - TGTGCCAGCAGCAAAGGGGACAGGGGATACTACGAGCAGTACTTC CASSKGDRGYYEQYF